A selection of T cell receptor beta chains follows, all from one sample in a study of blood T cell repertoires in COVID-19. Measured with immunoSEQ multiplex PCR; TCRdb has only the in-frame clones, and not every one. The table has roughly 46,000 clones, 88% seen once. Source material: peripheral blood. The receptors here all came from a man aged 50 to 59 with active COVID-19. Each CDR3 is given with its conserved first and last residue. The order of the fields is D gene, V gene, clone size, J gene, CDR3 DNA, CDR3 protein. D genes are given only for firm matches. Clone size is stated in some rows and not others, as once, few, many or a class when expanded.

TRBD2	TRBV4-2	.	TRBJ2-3	TGTGCCAGCAGCCAGTACTCTAGCGGGGGGGCCGGCGATACGCAGTATTTT	CASSQYSSGGAGDTQYF
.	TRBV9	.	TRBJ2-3	TGTGCCAGCAGCGCTCGGACAGGCACAGATACGCAGTATTTT	CASSARTGTDTQYF
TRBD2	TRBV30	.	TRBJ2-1	TGTGCCTTCCTGGCGGGAGTCAATGAGCAGTTCTTC	CAFLAGVNEQFF
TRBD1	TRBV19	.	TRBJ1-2	TGTGCCAGTAGTAGGGGGACAGGGATCGATTATGGCTACACCTTC	CASSRGTGIDYGYTF
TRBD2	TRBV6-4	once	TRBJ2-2	TGTGCCAGCAGCGGGGGGGCCAACACCGGGGAGCTGTTTTTT	CASSGGANTGELFF
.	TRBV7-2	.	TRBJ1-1	TGTGCCAGCAGCTTAGGAGGATTTAGCACTGAAGCTTTCTTT	CASSLGGFSTEAFF
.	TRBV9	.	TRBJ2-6	TGTGCCAGCAGCGTACGGACAGTCGTTAACTCTGGGGCCAACGTCCTGACTTTC	CASSVRTVVNSGANVLTF
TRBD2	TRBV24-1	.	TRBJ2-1	TGTGCCACCAGTGATTTTAGAGGTGCGGGAGCAAGGGAGCAGTTCTTC	CATSDFRGAGAREQFF
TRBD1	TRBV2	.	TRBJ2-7	TGTGCCAGCAGGTTGGGGGACAGTTTAAGAGAGCAGTACTTC	CASRLGDSLREQYF
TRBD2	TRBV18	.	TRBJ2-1	TGTGCCAGCTCACCAACCACTAGCGGGATCAGGGATGAGCAGTTCTTC	CASSPTTSGIRDEQFF
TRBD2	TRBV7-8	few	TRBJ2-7	TGTGCCAGCAGACGGACCTTTGGGCGGGGGTCCAACTACGAGCAGTACTTC	CASRRTFGRGSNYEQYF
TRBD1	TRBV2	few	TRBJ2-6	TGTGCCAGCAGCGTAGCCCTTGACAGGGCCGGGGCCAACGTCCTGACTTTC	CASSVALDRAGANVLTF
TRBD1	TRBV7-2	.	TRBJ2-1	TGTGCCAGCAGCTTAAGCAGGGGGTCCTACAATGAGCAGTTCTTC	CASSLSRGSYNEQFF
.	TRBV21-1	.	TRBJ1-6	TGTGCCAGCAGCAATAACCGCGCAAGCTCCTATAATTCACCCCTCCACTTT	CASSNNRASSYNSPLHF
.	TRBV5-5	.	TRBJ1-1	TGTGCCAGCAGCTCTAGCCTGAGGAGAGAGGAGGCTTTCTTT	CASSSSLRREEAFF
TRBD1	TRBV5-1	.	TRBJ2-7	TGCGCCAGCAGCTTGGCCAGGGAACAGGGGGCCTACGAGCAGTACTTC	CASSLAREQGAYEQYF
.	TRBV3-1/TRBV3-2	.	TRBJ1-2	TGTGCCAGCAGCCAAGATCGTTACAGGGCCGGATATGGCTACACCTTC	CASSQDRYRAGYGYTF
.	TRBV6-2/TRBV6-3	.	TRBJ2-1	TGTGCCAGCAGTTACTCGAGACTAGTCAATGAGCAGTTCTTC	CASSYSRLVNEQFF
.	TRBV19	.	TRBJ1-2	TGTGCCAGTAGTATACTAGATTCGGGAAGAGCTAACTATGGCTACACCTTC	CASSILDSGRANYGYTF
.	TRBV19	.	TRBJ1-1	TGTGCCAGTAGTGACCGGACACTAGAAGCTTTCTTT	CASSDRTLEAFF
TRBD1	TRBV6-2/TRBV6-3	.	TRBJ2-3	TGTGCCAGCAGTTACTCCCAGGGGGCCCGTTGGGATACGCAGTATTTT	CASSYSQGARWDTQYF
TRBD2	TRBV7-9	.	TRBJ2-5	TGTGCCAGCAGCTTAGGCGTGCTAGCGGGAGAAGAGACCCAGTACTTC	CASSLGVLAGEETQYF
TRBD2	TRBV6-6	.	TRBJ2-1	TGTGCCAGCAGTTACTCGGGAGGGATGGTGGAGTTCTTC	CASSYSGGMVEFF
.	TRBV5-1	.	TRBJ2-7	TGCGCCAGCAGCTTAGAAGCGGAAGCCTACGAGCAGTACTTC	CASSLEAEAYEQYF
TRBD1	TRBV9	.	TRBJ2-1	TGTGCCAGCAGCGTGGACAGGAACAATGAGCAGTTCTTC	CASSVDRNNEQFF
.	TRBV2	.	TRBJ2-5	TGTGCCAGCAGTGAAGAGCGACAAGAGACCCAGTACTTC	CASSEERQETQYF
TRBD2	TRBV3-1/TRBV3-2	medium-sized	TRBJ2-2	TGTGCCAGCAGCCAAGAGGGGCTAGCGGGAGTTTTAGCCGGGGAGCTGTTTTTT	CASSQEGLAGVLAGELFF
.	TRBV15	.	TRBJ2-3	TGTGCCACCAGCAGAGTCGGGGGGCGGACAGATACGCAGTATTTT	CATSRVGGRTDTQYF
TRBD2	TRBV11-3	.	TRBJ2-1	TGTGCCAGCAGCTTAAGGTCTAGCGGGGCTAGCTCCTACAATGAGCAGTTCTTC	CASSLRSSGASSYNEQFF
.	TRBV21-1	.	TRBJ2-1	TGTGCCAGCAGCAAAACCGCCCCCGGGACTAGATTATCTGAGCAGTTCTTC	CASSKTAPGTRLSEQFF
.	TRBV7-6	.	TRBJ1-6	TGTGCCAGCAGCCGACCGGGACGGGACATTCTTCGTGATTCACCCCTCCACTTT	CASSRPGRDILRDSPLHF
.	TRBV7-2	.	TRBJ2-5	TGTGCCAGCAGCTGGTCGGGGGGCGAGGAGACCCAGTACTTC	CASSWSGGEETQYF
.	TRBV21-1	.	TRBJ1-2	TGTGCCAGCAGCAAAGTTAGGCAGGGCGACTATGGCTACACCTTC	CASSKVRQGDYGYTF
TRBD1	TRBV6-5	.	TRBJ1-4	TGTGCCAGCAAACCGGACAGGTCTCAAAATGAAAAACTGTTTTTT	CASKPDRSQNEKLFF
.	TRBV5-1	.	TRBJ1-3	TGCGCCAGCAGCTTGGATGGGAGCTCTGGAAACACCATATATTTT	CASSLDGSSGNTIYF
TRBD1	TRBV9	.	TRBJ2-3	TGTGCCAGCAGCCTAGGGACAGGGGGCGAGTTTGCGCAGTATTTT	CASSLGTGGEFAQYF
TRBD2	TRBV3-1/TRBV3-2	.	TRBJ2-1	TGTGCCAGCAGCGGACGACTAGCGTACAATGAGCAGTTCTTC	CASSGRLAYNEQFF